This T cell receptor beta chain was sequenced in a study of blood T cell repertoires in COVID-19. Study information: The United States, Italy and Spain supplied acute and convalescent COVID-19 samples.

Sequencing used immunoSEQ multiplex PCR; TCRdb keeps in-frame clones, though not all of them. The repertoire holds 70,000 to 75,000 clones, 80% to 85% seen once, with less than 2% in the top ten. The CDR3 consists of 14 residues. Germline CDR1 LNHDA, CDR2 SQIVND (reference sequence). The V end was cut by 5 bases, the J end by 6 bases, with 14 bases between. The rearrangement joins TRBV19 to TRBJ1-5, with D perhaps TRBD1 (6 bases). The sequence came from an older woman with acute or convalescent COVID-19. The sequencing sample was made of peripheral blood. Here the CDR3 reads CASSSAGAGQPQHF. The CDR3 DNA is TGTGCCAGTAGTTCCGCAGGGGCAGGTCAGCCCCAGCATTTT. Full variable domain (remainder filled in from reference TRBV19 and TRBJ1-5): DGGITQSPKYLFRKEGQNVTLSCEQNLNHDAMYWYRQDPGQGLRLIYYSQIVNDFQKGDIAEGYSVSREKKESFPLTVTSAQKNPTAFYLCASSSAGAGQPQHFGDGTRLSIL.